This TCR beta chain is drawn from a study of human T cells and chemical hapten exposure (dated by TCRdb to the early 2020s). Background for the entire study: For sensitization, 2% DPC in acetone was applied to a 2 cm by 2 cm area of upper inner arm skin. The mostly female patient cohort included alopecia areata with under or over 50% scalp involvement, alopecia totalis and alopecia universalis. Blood samples were taken from patients before sensitization (week 0) and then at 2, 6 and about 24 weeks after DPC sensitization. Patch tests used Finn chambers with 0.01% DPC on the upper back, scored after 6 days by International Contact Dermatitis Research Group standards. Throughout the study period of approximately 23 weeks, patients also received therapeutic DPC doses to the scalp every week. About 29 alopecia patients gave blood for TCR sequencing at one to four time points (pre-sensitization, 2, 6 and 24 weeks). The study tracked peripheral blood TCR repertoire changes in vivo during primary and secondary sensitization to the hapten diphenylcyclopropenone (DPC) in alopecia patients. Libraries were pooled for sequencing, and per-sample TCR yields varied mainly because of small differences in library volumes within the pool.

Paper-wide results and their limitations: All patients had alopecia, a presumed autoimmune disease, so their immune response might differ from that of healthy individuals. The number of TCRs above 1 in 1000 frequency did not change with DPC sensitization; there was no evidence of global repertoire structure alterations. Expanded TCRs formed significantly more large CDR3 similarity clusters than pre-sensitization or healthy control sets, consistent with antigen-driven responses. A positive correlation was found between the number of PT1 expanded TCRs and patch test score, with significance reached at thresholds 8, 16 and 32 but not 4. Repeated subsampling changed both the strength of the expansion versus patch-test correlation and the threshold at which the correlation became significant.

The library was prepared using RACE. Sequencing used a NextSeq 500. During library preparation, unique molecular identifiers were attached to individual cDNA molecules so that TCRs could be counted quantitatively and reproducibly. From each blood RNA sample, both TCR alpha and TCR beta chains were sequenced. Regarding the original processing steps: Samples had a median of about 90,000 TCRs, with a range from roughly 23,224 to 750,000. V, J and CDR3 annotation of the TCR reads was performed with the Decombinator software suite. For PS versus PT1 abundance plots, all samples were subsampled to the same number of TCRs (28,000). Expanded TCRs were defined as absent before sensitization and observed at least eight times at the 2-week time point. The raw public data were reprocessed by TCRdb itself: fastp quality trimming at Q25, MiXCR clonotype calling, in-frame beta chains only. One record per CDR3 amino acid sequence lists the most common genes and DNA. Clone size and V and J calls follow TCRdb, not the original study. The sample profile shows some 99,000 distinct CDR3 sequences; approximately 8.8% of them were found once. The biggest ten clones account for more than 3% of the sample.

Turning to this clonotype: Its antigen is still unknown. The sample holds no much larger clone one base away, and base qualities are not on file.

The time point tag for this specimen amounts to: patch test 2, 6 weeks after DPC sensitization. The treatment or condition label of this sample denotes: therapeutic diphenylcyclopropenone sensitization with weekly scalp DPC. Blood at each patch-test visit was drawn before the patch test was applied. Patients were eligible if aged 18 to 70, diagnosed with alopecia and judged suitable for DPC therapy, and pregnant patients were excluded. Unfractionated whole blood was collected in Tempus Blood RNA tubes, and total RNA was extracted from that blood. Germline trimming: 5 bases from V, 2 bases from J; junction bases outside gene matches: 6. The CDR3 contains 15 residues, cysteine and phenylalanine counted. CDR3 DNA is the only sequence kept; it has 45 bases, read in frame from the first base. The germline V gene (reference sequence) yields DFQATT for CDR1 and SNEGSKA for CDR2.

This TCR derives from a woman in her forties with alopecia areata. Some clones in this sample may be carry-over from other donors' samples. Specimen: whole blood, collected in connection with sensitization to the hapten diphenylcyclopropenone (DPC). The chain links TRBV20-1 with TRBJ2-3; 11 of the junction bases match TRBD2. This receptor carries the CDR3 CSAGGLADITDTQYF. The DNA sequence is as follows: TGCAGTGCTGGGGGACTAGCGGATATCACAGATACGCAGTATTTT.